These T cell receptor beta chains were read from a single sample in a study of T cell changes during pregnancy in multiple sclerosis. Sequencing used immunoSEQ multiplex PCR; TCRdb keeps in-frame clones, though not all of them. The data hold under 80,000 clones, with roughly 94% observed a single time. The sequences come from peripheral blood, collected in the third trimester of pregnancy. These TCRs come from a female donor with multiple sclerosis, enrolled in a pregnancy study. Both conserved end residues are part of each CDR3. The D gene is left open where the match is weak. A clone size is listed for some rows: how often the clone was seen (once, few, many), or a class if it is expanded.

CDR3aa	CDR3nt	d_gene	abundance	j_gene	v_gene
CAWTGSGNTIYF	TGTGCCTGGACAGGCTCTGGAAACACCATATATTTT	NA	NA	TRBJ1-3	TRBV30
CASSSGLGRYNEQFF	TGTGCCAGCAGCTCGGGACTAGGGAGGTACAATGAGCAGTTCTTC	TRBD2	NA	TRBJ2-1	TRBV7-3
CASRDRSGNYGYTF	TGTGCCAGCAGGGACAGGAGTGGTAACTATGGCTACACCTTC	TRBD1	once	TRBJ1-2	TRBV6-6
CASSQGTAGGPGEQYF	TGCGCCAGCAGCCAAGGAACAGCGGGGGGGCCCGGGGAGCAGTACTTC	TRBD2	NA	TRBJ2-7	TRBV4-3
CASETQGSNQPQHF	TGTGCCAGCGAGACTCAGGGAAGCAATCAGCCCCAGCATTTT	NA	few	TRBJ1-5	TRBV6-6
CASSPLGQGAVNTEAFF	TGTGCCAGCTCACCACTAGGACAGGGGGCCGTGAACACTGAAGCTTTCTTT	TRBD1	NA	TRBJ1-1	TRBV18
CASSSSSGTVYGYTF	TGTGCCAGCAGTTCAAGCTCCGGGACAGTTTATGGCTACACCTTC	TRBD1	NA	TRBJ1-2	TRBV27
CASSSYTGGNSNEQFF	TGTGCCAGCAGCTCGTACACCGGGGGGAACTCCAATGAGCAGTTCTTC	TRBD2	NA	TRBJ2-1	TRBV7-2
CASSPWDRPYEQYF	TGTGCCAGCAGCCCCTGGGACAGACCCTACGAGCAGTACTTC	TRBD1	NA	TRBJ2-7	TRBV11-3
CASSRSQGNGYTF	TGTGCCAGCAGCCGAAGTCAGGGAAACGGCTACACCTTC	NA	NA	TRBJ1-2	TRBV7-2
CASSPMSAPNSPLHF	TGTGCCAGCAGTCCTATGTCTGCGCCCAATTCACCCCTCCACTTT	NA	NA	TRBJ1-6	TRBV6-4
CASSIVAGPLSYEQYF	TGTGCCAGTAGTATAGTCGCAGGGCCACTCTCCTACGAGCAGTACTTC	NA	NA	TRBJ2-7	TRBV19
CASSAQVNTEAFF	TGTGCCAGCAGTGCCCAGGTGAACACTGAAGCTTTCTTT	NA	NA	TRBJ1-1	TRBV6-5
CAWSAGTGSGNTIYF	TGTGCCTGGAGTGCAGGGACAGGGTCTGGAAACACCATATATTTT	TRBD1	NA	TRBJ1-3	TRBV30
CASSPLGSGGAHTGELFF	TGTGCCAGCAGCCCCCTCGGTAGCGGGGGGGCCCACACCGGGGAGCTGTTTTTT	TRBD2	NA	TRBJ2-2	TRBV7-6
CASSFGDRSTDTQYF	TGTGCCAGCAGCTTCGGGGACAGGAGCACAGATACGCAGTATTTT	TRBD1	NA	TRBJ2-3	TRBV5-6
CASRPGTSVSSYNEQFF	TGTGCCAGTAGACCCGGGACTAGCGTTAGCTCCTACAATGAGCAGTTCTTC	TRBD2	NA	TRBJ2-1	TRBV19
CASSGTAGTGELFF	TGTGCCAGCAGTGGGACAGCGGGCACCGGGGAGCTGTTTTTT	NA	NA	TRBJ2-2	TRBV9
CASSLAGGLGSSQYF	TGTGCCAGCAGTTTAGCGGGGGGGCTTGGTTCGTCGCAGTATTTT	TRBD2	NA	TRBJ2-3	TRBV2
CASKAAGELFF	TGTGCCAGTAAGGCGGCTGGGGAGCTGTTTTTT	NA	NA	TRBJ2-2	TRBV19
CASSEWRTPGDQPQHF	TGTGCCAGCAGTGAATGGAGGACCCCAGGGGATCAGCCCCAGCATTTT	NA	once	TRBJ1-5	TRBV2
CASSPRQGYYEQYF	TGTGCCAGCTCACCCCGACAGGGGTACTACGAGCAGTACTTC	TRBD1	NA	TRBJ2-7	TRBV18
CASSPGKNSPLHF	TGTGCCAGCAGCCCGGGGAAGAATTCACCCCTCCACTTT	NA	NA	TRBJ1-6	TRBV7-2
CASSFATTAATNEKLFF	TGTGCCAGCAGCTTCGCCACCACAGCGGCAACTAATGAAAAACTGTTTTTT	NA	NA	TRBJ1-4	TRBV7-9
CASSYGATNEKLFF	TGTGCCAGCAGTTACGGGGCAACTAATGAAAAACTGTTTTTT	NA	few	TRBJ1-4	TRBV28
CASSVDEAPYEQYF	TGTGCCAGCAGCGTAGATGAGGCCCCCTACGAGCAGTACTTC	NA	NA	TRBJ2-7	TRBV9
CASSHSGGAALEQFF	TGTGCCAGCAGTCACAGCGGGGGGGCCGCCTTAGAGCAGTTCTTC	TRBD2	NA	TRBJ2-1	TRBV27
CASSLGLPPETQYF	TGTGCCAGCAGCTTGGGACTACCGCCGGAGACCCAGTACTTC	TRBD2	NA	TRBJ2-5	TRBV7-2
CSVRAGGGGYTF	TGCAGCGTACGGGCGGGGGGCGGAGGCTACACCTTC	NA	once	TRBJ1-2	TRBV29-1
CASSLGRQGPYRTDTQYF	TGTGCCAGCAGCTTAGGACGACAGGGTCCTTACAGGACAGATACGCAGTATTTT	TRBD1	NA	TRBJ2-3	TRBV11-3
CASSLMGGEQYF	TGTGCCAGCAGCTTAATGGGGGGCGAGCAGTACTTC	NA	NA	TRBJ2-7	TRBV7-3
CASSGALRDTQYF	TGTGCCAGCAGTGGGGCCCTGAGAGATACGCAGTATTTT	NA	NA	TRBJ2-3	TRBV27
CASSPGQGASYEQYF	TGTGCCAGCAGCCCGGGACAGGGGGCCTCCTACGAGCAGTACTTC	TRBD1	NA	TRBJ2-7	TRBV7-3
CASSHTTSGGASEQYF	TGTGCCAGCAGCCATACCACCAGCGGGGGGGCGAGCGAGCAGTACTTC	TRBD2	once	TRBJ2-7	TRBV4-2
CASSLGQGRGGTDTQYF	TGTGCCAGCAGCTTAGGCCAAGGGCGGGGAGGCACAGATACGCAGTATTTT	NA	NA	TRBJ2-3	TRBV7-3
CASSVMGQGPTNEKLFF	TGTGCCAGCAGCGTAATGGGACAGGGGCCAACTAATGAAAAACTGTTTTTT	TRBD1	NA	TRBJ1-4	TRBV9
CASSLIGGLLYEQYF	TGTGCCAGCAGCTTGATCGGGGGTCTTTTGTACGAGCAGTACTTC	NA	NA	TRBJ2-7	TRBV5-6
CASSIPTGLNYEQYF	TGCGCCAGCAGCATCCCGACAGGGCTGAACTACGAGCAGTACTTC	TRBD1	NA	TRBJ2-7	TRBV5-1
CASSAGGTGELFF	TGTGCCAGCAGTGCGGGGGGCACCGGGGAGCTGTTTTTT	TRBD2	NA	TRBJ2-2	TRBV2
CASSAGQDYEQYF	TGTGCCAGCAGCGCCGGACAAGACTACGAGCAGTACTTC	NA	NA	TRBJ2-7	TRBV5-4
CASSWEGGETQYF	TGTGCCAGTAGTTGGGAGGGGGGTGAGACCCAGTACTTC	NA	NA	TRBJ2-5	TRBV19
CASSLGRGTTSTDTQYF	TGTGCCAGCAGCTTGGGGCGGGGGACCACTAGCACAGATACGCAGTATTTT	TRBD2	once	TRBJ2-3	TRBV5-6
CASSIGQFSGNTIYF	TGTGCCAGCAGCATTGGACAGTTCTCTGGAAACACCATATATTTT	NA	NA	TRBJ1-3	TRBV6-5
CASSSGQGIYGYTF	TGTGCCAGCAGTTCGGGACAGGGAATATATGGCTACACCTTC	TRBD1	NA	TRBJ1-2	TRBV27
CASSSERGRGWEETQYF	TGCGCCAGCAGCTCCGAAAGGGGCAGGGGATGGGAGGAGACCCAGTACTTC	NA	NA	TRBJ2-5	TRBV5-1
CASSYSRGAFYGYTF	TGTGCCAGCAGTTACTCCAGGGGGGCTTTCTATGGCTACACCTTC	TRBD1	NA	TRBJ1-2	TRBV6-5
CASSYQNPNTEAFF	TGTGCCAGCAGCTATCAGAACCCGAACACTGAAGCTTTCTTT	NA	NA	TRBJ1-1	TRBV7-2